This T cell receptor beta chain was captured by sequencing in a study of blood T cell repertoires in COVID-19. The wider study: The study drew acute and convalescent COVID-19 samples from the United States, Italy and Spain.

As processed by the authors: Reference gene primers were amplified, and this amplification served to estimate nucleated cell counts. Method: immunoSEQ multiplex PCR; TCRdb's copy keeps in-frame clones and lacks some. For V, J and clone size, that table is used; D and trimming come from the DNA. In the table there are 150,000 to 200,000 clones, 81% of which are singletons. Recruited during active infection, patients (from Seattle) were subsequently followed longitudinally. Germline V CDR1 and CDR2: LNHNV, YYDKDF (reference sequence). Trimming took 2 bases from V and 8 from J; bases not matched to a gene: 6. CDR3 length equals 15 residues.

The sample comprised peripheral blood. The genes are TRBV15 and TRBJ1-4; 9 nucleotides line up with TRBD1. This TCR was sampled from a woman of 80 years or more with COVID-19, enrolled during active disease. The CDR3 protein is CATSRTGTGREKLFF. The DNA of the CDR3 is TGTGCCACCAGCAGAACCGGGACAGGGCGGGAAAAACTGTTTTTT.